This is a list of T cell receptor beta chains from one sample in a study of cytomegalovirus exposure and HLA in healthy donors. Produced via immunoSEQ multiplex PCR; TCRdb's table is partial and in-frame only. Of approximately 280,000 clones in the sample, 70% to 90% were seen once. Sequenced material: PBMCs. The source of these receptors is a man aged 40-49 years in good health and CMV-seropositive. Both conserved end residues are part of each CDR3. Each record gives: V gene, J gene, clone size, D gene, CDR3 protein, CDR3 DNA. The D gene is left open where the match is weak. Size is stated for part of the rows, as once, few or many counts, or as a class when the clone is expanded.

V: TRBV5-1; J: TRBJ2-4; size: -; D: TRBD2; CDR3: CASSSGLAGGPGNIQYF; DNA: TGCGCCAGCAGCTCCGGACTAGCGGGAGGGCCCGGAAACATTCAGTACTTC
V: TRBV18; J: TRBJ2-7; size: -; D: TRBD2; CDR3: CASSPVREGSPYEQYF; DNA: TGTGCCAGCTCACCAGTGCGGGAGGGCTCGCCCTACGAGCAGTACTTC
V: TRBV20-1; J: TRBJ2-7; size: -; D: -; CDR3: CSADRGYEQYF; DNA: TGCAGTGCTGACCGGGGCTACGAGCAGTACTTC
V: TRBV28; J: TRBJ2-1; size: -; D: -; CDR3: CASSPGGQQFF; DNA: TGTGCCAGCAGTCCCGGGGGGCAGCAGTTCTTC
V: TRBV10-3; J: TRBJ2-2; size: -; D: -; CDR3: CAISEQGLGTGELFF; DNA: TGTGCCATCAGTGAACAGGGATTGGGCACCGGGGAGCTGTTTTTT
V: TRBV5-6; J: TRBJ1-1; size: -; D: -; CDR3: CASTPRGRANTEAFF; DNA: TGTGCCAGCACCCCGCGCGGCAGGGCGAACACTGAAGCTTTCTTT
V: TRBV2; J: TRBJ2-1; size: -; D: TRBD2; CDR3: CASSRERESYNEQFF; DNA: TGTGCCAGCAGCCGCGAGCGGGAGTCCTACAATGAGCAGTTCTTC
V: TRBV7-3; J: TRBJ1-1; size: -; D: -; CDR3: CASSLYLNTEAFF; DNA: TGTGCCAGCAGCTTATACTTGAACACTGAAGCTTTCTTT
V: TRBV25-1; J: TRBJ1-4; size: -; D: TRBD1; CDR3: CASSDNRDRVNEKLFF; DNA: TGTGCCAGCAGTGACAACCGGGACAGGGTAAATGAAAAACTGTTTTTT
V: TRBV28; J: TRBJ1-2; size: once; D: -; CDR3: CASVMSPGGSYGYTF; DNA: TGTGCCAGCGTTATGTCCCCGGGGGGCAGCTATGGCTACACCTTC
V: TRBV11-2; J: TRBJ1-2; size: -; D: -; CDR3: CASSLGRYGYTF; DNA: TGTGCCAGCAGCCTCGGTAGATATGGCTACACCTTC
V: TRBV2; J: TRBJ1-1; size: -; D: -; CDR3: CASSATQPNTEAFF; DNA: TGTGCCAGCAGTGCGACACAGCCGAACACTGAAGCTTTCTTT
V: TRBV28; J: TRBJ2-7; size: -; D: -; CDR3: CASSRTDSYEQYF; DNA: TGTGCCAGCAGCCGGACAGACTCCTACGAGCAGTACTTC